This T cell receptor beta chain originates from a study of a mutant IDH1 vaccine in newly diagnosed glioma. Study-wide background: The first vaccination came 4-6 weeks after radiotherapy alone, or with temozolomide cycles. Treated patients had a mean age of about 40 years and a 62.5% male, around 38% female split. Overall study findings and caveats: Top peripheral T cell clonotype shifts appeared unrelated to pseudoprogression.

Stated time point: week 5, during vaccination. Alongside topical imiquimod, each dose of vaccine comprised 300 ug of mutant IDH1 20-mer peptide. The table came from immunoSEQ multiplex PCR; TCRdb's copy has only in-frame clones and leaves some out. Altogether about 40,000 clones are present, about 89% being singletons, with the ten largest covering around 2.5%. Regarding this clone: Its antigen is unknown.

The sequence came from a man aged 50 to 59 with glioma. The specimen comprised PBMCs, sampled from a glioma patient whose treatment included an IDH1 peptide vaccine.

CDR3 DNA: TGCGCCAGCAGCTTGAGTAGCGTGGGGGAAGGTCAGCCCCAGCATTTT. Its protein is CASSLSSVGEGQPQHF. The chain has TRBV5-1 and TRBJ1-5, with a weak D call TRBD1 (5 bases). The ends were cut back, 1 base at V and 6 bases at J, with 17 bases in the middle. The CDR3 extends over 16 amino acids. CDR1 and CDR2 (germline): SGHRS, YFSETQ.